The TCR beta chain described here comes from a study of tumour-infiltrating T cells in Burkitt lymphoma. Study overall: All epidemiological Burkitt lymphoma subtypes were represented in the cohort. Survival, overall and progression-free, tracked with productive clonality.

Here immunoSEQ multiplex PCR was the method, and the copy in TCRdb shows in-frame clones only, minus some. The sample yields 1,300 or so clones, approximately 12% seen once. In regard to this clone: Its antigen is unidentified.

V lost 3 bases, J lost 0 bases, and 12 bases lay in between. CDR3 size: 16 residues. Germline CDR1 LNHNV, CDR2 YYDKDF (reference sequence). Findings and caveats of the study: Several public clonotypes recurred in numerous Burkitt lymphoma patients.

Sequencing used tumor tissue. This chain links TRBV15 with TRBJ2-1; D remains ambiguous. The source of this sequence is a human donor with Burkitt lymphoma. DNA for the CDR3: TGTGCCACCAGCAGCGGGTGGCTTAGCTCCTACAATGAGCAGTTCTTC. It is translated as CATSSGWLSSYNEQFF.